Reported below is one TCR beta chain. The entry originates in a study of blood T cell repertoires in COVID-19. Study summary: PBMCs, B-cell-depleted T cells, or T cells provided the cDNA or gDNA that made up the material.

Enrolled through a virtual design, the participants were between roughly 18 and 89 years of age and came from about two dozen US areas. Here immunoSEQ multiplex PCR was the method, and the copy in TCRdb shows in-frame clones only, minus some. Found here are a few hundred thousand clones, more than 75% of them singletons; the top ten hold roughly 1.2%. This sequence was found in a young woman who had recovered from COVID-19. Material: PBMCs or T cells enriched from blood (not recorded which).

Here the CDR3 reads CSARRRHGYTF. CDR3 DNA: TGCAGTGCTAGGCGGCGGCATGGCTACACCTTC. The V call is TRBV20-1, the J call TRBJ1-2; D ambiguous. Germline V gene data show CDR1 as DFQATT and CDR2 as SNEGSKA (reference sequence). Trimming removed 3 bases at V and 6 bases at J, with 8 bases between. The CDR3 is 11 amino acids.